Shown below are 18 T cell receptor beta chains from a single sample sequenced in a study of cytomegalovirus exposure and HLA in healthy donors. PCR used 60 Vbeta primers and 13 Jbeta primers. Only in-frame clones appear in the TCRdb table, and some are missing; sequencing was by immunoSEQ multiplex PCR. The data hold over 75,000 clones, with about three quarters observed a single time. The sample consisted of PBMCs. The origin of the receptors is a man aged 60-69 years in good health and CMV-seropositive.

This sequence joins TRBV19 and TRBJ1-1, with D possibly being TRBD1 (6 bases). Germline V gives CDR1 LNHDA, CDR2 SQIVND (reference sequence). Trimming left V 0 bases short and J 5 bases short, with 19 bases between. This CDR3 contains 17 residues. Here the CDR3 reads CASSIDFGTLNLTEAFF. In DNA form, the CDR3 reads TGTGCCAGTAGTATAGATTTTGGGACACTTAATCTAACTGAAGCTTTCTTT.

The chain uses TRBV11-3 and TRBJ2-2, with a possible D match to TRBD2 (5 bases). Germline-derived CDR1 and CDR2 are SGHNT and YENEEA. This CDR3 spans 16 amino acids. Trimming took off 4 bases at V and 4 bases at J, with 16 bases between the two ends. The CDR3 spells CASSYRTPRSTGELFF. The DNA of the CDR3 is TGTGCCAGCAGCTATCGGACTCCCAGAAGCACCGGGGAGCTGTTTTTT.

The CDR3 protein is CASSLRREWQPQHF. The CDR3 bases are TGTGCCAGCAGTCTCCGACGGGAATGGCAGCCCCAGCATTTT. V usage is TRBV27 and J usage is TRBJ1-5, with D unresolved. Germline loops: CDR1 MNHEY, CDR2 SMNVEV (reference sequence). There are 14 residues in the CDR3. The ends were cut back, 5 bases at V and 7 bases at J, with 15 bases in the middle.

The CDR3 reads CASSQWGGEETQYF. CDR3 DNA: TGCGCCAGCAGCCAATGGGGCGGGGAAGAGACCCAGTACTTC. The V call is TRBV4-1, the J call TRBJ2-5; tentatively, D is TRBD2 (6 bases). The CDR3 extends over 14 amino acids. Deletions cut 2 bases from V and 3 bases from J, with 10 bases between. Per the germline V gene, CDR1 is MGHRA and CDR2 is YSYEKL.

The chain couples TRBV5-1 to TRBJ2-2; D is unresolved. The CDR3 is made up of 14 amino acids. The V end lost 0 bases, the J end lost 8 bases, and 11 bases lay between the germline ends. Germline CDR1 is SGHRS and CDR2 is YFSETQ. This CDR3 is CASSLDGNMGELFF. The CDR3 DNA sequence: TGCGCCAGCAGCTTGGACGGTAATATGGGGGAGCTGTTTTTT.

This CDR3 is CASSLAGLQTQYF. In DNA, the CDR3 is TGTGCCAGCAGCTTGGCAGGGTTACAGACCCAGTACTTC. The chain is built from TRBV5-4 and TRBJ2-5, with D possibly TRBD1 on 5 matching bases. Per the germline V gene, CDR1 is SGHNT and CDR2 is YYREEE (reference sequence). The CDR3 length is 13 residues. Deletions cut 0 bases from V and 6 bases from J, with 9 bases between. Full variable domain (rest looked up from reference TRBV5-4 and TRBJ2-5): ETGVTQSPTHLIKTRGQQVTLRCSSQSGHNTVSWYQQALGQGPQFIFQYYREEENGRGNFPPRFSGLQFPNYSSELNVNALELDDSALYLCASSLAGLQTQYFGPGTRLLVL.

The V call is TRBV4-1, the J call TRBJ1-2; D not certain. CDR1 and CDR2 (germline): MGHRA, YSYEKL. Trimming cost V 1 base and J 2 bases, with 14 bases left between them. The CDR3 is 16 residues long. The CDR3 loop is CASSQATLLQNYGYTF. CDR3 DNA sequence: TGCGCCAGCAGCCAAGCCACCCTGCTTCAGAACTATGGCTACACCTTC.

This rearrangement joins TRBV11-1 to TRBJ2-7, with 13 positions matching TRBD2. Germline CDR1 and CDR2: SGHAT and FQDESV (reference sequence). V shed 5 bases, J shed 2 bases, and the junction held 12 bases outside the gene matches. The CDR3 loop spans 18 amino acids. CDR3 sequence: CASSPGRLAGGSTYEQYF. The CDR3 coding sequence is TGTGCCAGCAGCCCCGGTAGACTAGCGGGGGGTTCCACCTACGAGCAGTACTTC.

The rearrangement joins TRBV7-2 to TRBJ2-7; TRBD1 might be the D (5 bases). CDR1 SGHTA and CDR2 FQGNSA come from the germline V gene. Trimming left V 2 bases short and J 3 bases short, with 11 bases between. CDR3 length: 14 residues. CDR3: CASSLRGRDYEQYF. For the CDR3, the DNA is TGTGCCAGCAGCTTAAGGGGCAGGGACTACGAGCAGTACTTC.

V usage is TRBV25-1 and J usage is TRBJ1-6; TRBD1 is a possible D gene (6 bases). CDR1 is MGHDK and CDR2 is SYGVNS in the germline V gene. The CDR3 is 14 amino acids. The V and J ends lost 7 bases and 6 bases respectively, with 13 bases between them. CDR3 amino acids: CASTMDRPNSPLHF. The CDR3 DNA reads TGTGCCAGCACTATGGACAGACCTAATTCACCCCTCCACTTT.

V is TRBV11-2 and J is TRBJ2-3; D uncertain. The CDR3 covers 14 residues. V lost 3 bases, J lost 2 bases, and 9 bases lay in between. CDR1 and CDR2 from the germline V gene are SGHAT and FQNNGV. In nucleotides, the CDR3 is TGTGCCAGCAGCTTTTACGGGTCCACAGATACGCAGTATTTT. Its protein is CASSFYGSTDTQYF.

The genes are TRBV14 and TRBJ2-5, with TRBD1 matching over 7 bases. CDR1 and CDR2 from the germline V gene are SGHDN and FVKESK. V lost 1 base to trimming and J lost 4 bases; unmatched junction nucleotides: 6. The CDR3 totals 15 residues. The CDR3 protein is CASSQGDRVIETQYF. The CDR3 region has the DNA TGTGCCAGCAGCCAAGGTGACAGGGTGATAGAGACCCAGTACTTC.

The chain links TRBV6-4 to TRBJ1-4; perhaps TRBD1 as D (5 bases). The CDR3 covers 15 residues. CDR1 is MRHNA, CDR2 SNTAGT, per germline. With 8 bases removed from V and 8 bases from J, the gap between germline ends came to 21 bases. This chain's CDR3 is CASPILGQGSEKLFF. The CDR3 region has the DNA TGTGCCAGCCCTATCCTCGGTCAGGGTAGCGAAAAACTGTTTTTT.

This sequence joins TRBV2 and TRBJ2-1, with D possibly matching TRBD2 (5 bases). V lost 7 bases and J lost 2, with 12 bases in between. The CDR3 is 14 amino acids. Germline CDR1 is SNHLY and CDR2 is FYNNEI. The CDR3, as DNA: TGTGCCAGCAAAATTTTACTAGCCTACAATGAGCAGTTCTTC. Amino acid sequence: CASKILLAYNEQFF. The complete variable domain, with remaining parts taken from reference TRBV2 and TRBJ2-1, reads EPEVTQTPSHQVTQMGQEVILRCVPISNHLYFYWYRQILGQKVEFLVSFYNNEISEKSEIFDDQFSVERPDGSNFTLKIRSTKLEDSAMYFCASKILLAYNEQFFGPGTRLTVL.

The rearrangement joins TRBV27 to TRBJ2-7; the D gene is possibly TRBD1 (5 bases). The CDR3 is made up of 14 amino acids. Germline assignment: CDR1 MNHEY and CDR2 SMNVEV (reference sequence). The V and J ends lost 0 bases and 5 bases respectively, with 11 bases between them. The CDR3 region is CASSLSHRFNEQYF. The DNA of the CDR3 is TGTGCCAGCAGTTTATCCCACAGGTTTAACGAGCAGTACTTC.

The rearrangement uses TRBV9 and TRBJ2-5; no definite D call. Trimming pared 4 bases from V and 1 base from J, leaving 5 bases between. This CDR3 has 12 amino acids. Germline values: CDR1 SGDLS, CDR2 YYNGEE. The CDR3 DNA is TGTGCCAGCAGCCGCAGCCAAGAGACCCAGTACTTC. As protein: CASSRSQETQYF.

The chain is built from TRBV4-1 and TRBJ2-6; TRBD1 matches 7 bases. CDR3 length: 18 residues. The V gene's germline CDR1 is MGHRA and CDR2 YSYEKL. The junction had 9 bases not matched to a gene; V was cut back by 0 bases and J by 4 bases. The CDR3 DNA is TGCGCCAGCAGCCAAGATTTCAAAACAGGGGACGGGGCCAACGTCCTGACTTTC. This sequence encodes CASSQDFKTGDGANVLTF.

V and J are TRBV5-1 and TRBJ1-6; 9 positions agree with TRBD1. Germline assignment: CDR1 SGHRS and CDR2 YFSETQ. The CDR3 length is 18 residues. V was pared by 4 bases and J by 7 bases, with 15 bases of the junction left unmatched. CDR3 DNA: TGCGCCAGCAGCCCACAGCCGTCCGGGACAGGGTCAAATTCACCCCTCCACTTT. Amino acid sequence: CASSPQPSGTGSNSPLHF.